This record concerns one T cell receptor (beta chain) sequence. Its target is not known. The sample originates from a study of cytomegalovirus exposure and HLA in healthy donors. It was the approximately 120-subject validation cohort, separate from the 666-subject first cohort, to which the donors belonged. Repertoires were generated with immunoSEQ multiplex PCR, while TCRdb's copy carries only in-frame clones and drops some. The sample shows approximately 46,000 clones, around nine tenths of them seen only once. Whole-study findings and limits: Three chains linked to CMV were shown in vitro to be specific for CMV antigens. In a later analysis, first-cohort TCR clusters were found to tend to co-occur in the approximately 120 validation repertoires. The study designated over 150 TCR beta chains cytomegalovirus-associated.

The sample comprised PBMCs. The sequence was collected from a man younger than 35 in good health and CMV-seronegative.

The CDR3 is CASSIEAGAYNEQFF. For the CDR3, the DNA is TGTGCCAGTAGTATAGAAGCCGGTGCCTACAATGAGCAGTTCTTC. The genes are TRBV19 and TRBJ2-1; D is uncertain. Germline assignment: CDR1 LNHDA and CDR2 SQIVND (reference sequence). The germline V and J ends were trimmed by 0 bases and 2 bases, with 8 bases remaining between them. The CDR3 contains 15 residues.